This T cell receptor (beta chain) is from a study of PD-1 blockade in mismatch repair-deficient tumors. Study-wide context: Patients had about a dozen mismatch repair-deficient cancer types, all previously treated and progressing. The study, taken as a whole, reports: Tumor-resident clones, often undetectable pretreatment in blood, expanded then contracted after pembrolizumab.

With respect to this clone: Its antigen remains unknown.

PCR or immunohistochemistry showed mismatch repair deficiency in every enrolled patient. The TCR-sequenced patients were a few responders to pembrolizumab. CDR1 and CDR2 (germline): MNHEY, SVGAGI. J was trimmed by 8 bases and V by 2 bases; bases with no gene match: 8. This CDR3 spans 16 amino acids. Repertoires were generated with immunoSEQ multiplex PCR, while TCRdb's copy carries only in-frame clones and drops some. The sample lists 30,000 to 45,000 clones, 75% to 90% occurring once. The chain couples TRBV6-5 to TRBJ1-6; 8 bases map to TRBD1. The source material was PBMCs, sampled 38 weeks after starting pembrolizumab. The sequence was collected from an adult with mismatch repair-deficient cancer. The CDR3 is CASSYQGQGVDSPLHF. The DNA for the CDR3 is TGTGCCAGCAGTTACCAAGGACAGGGTGTCGATTCACCCCTCCACTTT.